The clone carrying this T cell receptor (beta chain) was counted a few times. The antigen is not known. Primers: 60 Vbeta forward and 13 Jbeta reverse. Only in-frame clones appear in the TCRdb table, and some are missing; sequencing was by immunoSEQ multiplex PCR. Of roughly 90,000 clones in the sample, roughly four fifths were seen once. These data are taken from a study of cytomegalovirus exposure and HLA in healthy donors. Study-wide context: Falling in the Caucasian-associated ancestry cluster were approximately 84% of about 400 genotyped donors.

Study observations and caveats: CMV serostatus was the sole immune exposure information available.

Input material: PBMCs. This clonotype was sampled from a woman aged 40 to 50 in good health and CMV-seropositive.

In DNA form, the CDR3 reads TGCGCCAGCAGCTTGTTTCAGGGGAGGGATGAAAAACTGTTTTTT. Its translation: CASSLFQGRDEKLFF. This chain joins TRBV5-1 and TRBJ1-4, with a possible D match to TRBD1 (6 bases). With 1 base removed from V and 6 bases from J, the gap between germline ends came to 13 bases. Germline V gene lookup returns CDR1 SGHRS and CDR2 YFSETQ. The CDR3 runs to 15 residues. Supplemented by reference TRBV5-1 and TRBJ1-4, the full variable domain reads KAGVTQTPRYLIKTRGQQVTLSCSPISGHRSVSWYQQTPGQGLQFLFEYFSETQRNKGNFPGRFSGRQFSNSRSEMNVSTLELGDSALYLCASSLFQGRDEKLFFGSGTQLSVL.